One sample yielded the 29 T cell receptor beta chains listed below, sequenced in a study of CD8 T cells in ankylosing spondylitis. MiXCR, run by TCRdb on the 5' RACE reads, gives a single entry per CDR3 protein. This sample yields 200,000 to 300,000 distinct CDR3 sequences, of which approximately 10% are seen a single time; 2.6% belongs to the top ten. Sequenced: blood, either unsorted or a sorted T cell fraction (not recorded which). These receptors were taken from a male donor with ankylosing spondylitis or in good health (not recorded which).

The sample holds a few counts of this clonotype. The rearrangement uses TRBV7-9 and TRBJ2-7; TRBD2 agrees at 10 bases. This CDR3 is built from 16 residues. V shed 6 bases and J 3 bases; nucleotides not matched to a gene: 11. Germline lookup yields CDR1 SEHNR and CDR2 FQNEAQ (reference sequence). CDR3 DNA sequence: TGTGCCAGCAGTTATGAAGTAGTAGCGGGGGGCTACGAGCAGTACTTC. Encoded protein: CASSYEVVAGGYEQYF.

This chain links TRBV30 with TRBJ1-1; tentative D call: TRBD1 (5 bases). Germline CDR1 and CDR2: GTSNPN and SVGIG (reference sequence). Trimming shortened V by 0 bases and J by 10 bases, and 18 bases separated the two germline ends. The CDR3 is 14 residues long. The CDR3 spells CAWSVRDGGFIAFF. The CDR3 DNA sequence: TGTGCCTGGAGTGTCCGGGACGGGGGGTTTATAGCTTTCTTT.

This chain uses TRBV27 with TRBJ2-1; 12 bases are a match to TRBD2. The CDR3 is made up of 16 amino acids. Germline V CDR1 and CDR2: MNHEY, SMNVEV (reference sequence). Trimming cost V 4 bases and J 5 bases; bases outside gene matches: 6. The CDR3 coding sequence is TGTGCCAGCAGTTCGGGACGACTAGCGGGGGACAATGAGCAGTTCTTC. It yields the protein CASSSGRLAGDNEQFF.

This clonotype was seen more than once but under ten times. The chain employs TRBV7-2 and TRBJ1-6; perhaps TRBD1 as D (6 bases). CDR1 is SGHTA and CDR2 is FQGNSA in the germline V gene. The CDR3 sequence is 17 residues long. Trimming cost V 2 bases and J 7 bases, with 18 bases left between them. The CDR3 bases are TGTGCCAGCAGCTTATTCAAGTCAGGGGTCCTCAATTCACCCCTCCACTTT. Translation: CASSLFKSGVLNSPLHF.

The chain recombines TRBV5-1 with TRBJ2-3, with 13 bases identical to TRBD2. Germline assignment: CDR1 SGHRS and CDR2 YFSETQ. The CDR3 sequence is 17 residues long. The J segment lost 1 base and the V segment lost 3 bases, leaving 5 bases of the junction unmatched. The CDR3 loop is CASSWTSGRGGTDTQYF. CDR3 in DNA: TGCGCCAGCAGCTGGACTAGCGGGAGAGGGGGCACAGATACGCAGTATTTT. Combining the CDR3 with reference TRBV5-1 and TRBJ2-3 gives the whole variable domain KAGVTQTPRYLIKTRGQQVTLSCSPISGHRSVSWYQQTPGQGLQFLFEYFSETQRNKGNFPGRFSGRQFSNSRSEMNVSTLELGDSALYLCASSWTSGRGGTDTQYFGPGTRLTVL.

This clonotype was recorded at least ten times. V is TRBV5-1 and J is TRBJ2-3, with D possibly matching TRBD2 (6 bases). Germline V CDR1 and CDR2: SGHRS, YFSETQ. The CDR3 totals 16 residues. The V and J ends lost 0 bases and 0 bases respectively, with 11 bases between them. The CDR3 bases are TGCGCCAGCAGCTTGGGGGCGGGATTGAGCACAGATACGCAGTATTTT. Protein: CASSLGAGLSTDTQYF.

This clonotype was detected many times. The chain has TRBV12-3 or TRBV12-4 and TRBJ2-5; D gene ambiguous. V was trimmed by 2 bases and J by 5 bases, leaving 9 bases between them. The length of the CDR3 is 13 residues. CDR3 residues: CASSLPPRETQYF. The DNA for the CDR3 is TGTGCCAGCAGTTTACCCCCACGGGAGACCCAGTACTTC.

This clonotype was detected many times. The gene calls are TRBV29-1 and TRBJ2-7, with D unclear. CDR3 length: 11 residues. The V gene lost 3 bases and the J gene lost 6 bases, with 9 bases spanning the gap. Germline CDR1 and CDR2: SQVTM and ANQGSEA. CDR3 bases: TGCAGCGTTGATATCTATGGCGAGCAGTACTTC. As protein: CSVDIYGEQYF.

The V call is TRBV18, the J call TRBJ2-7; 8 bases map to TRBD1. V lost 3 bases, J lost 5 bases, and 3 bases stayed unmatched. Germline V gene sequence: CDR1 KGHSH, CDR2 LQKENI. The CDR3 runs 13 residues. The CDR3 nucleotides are TGTGCCAGCTCACCTCAGGGGGCCCACGAGCAGTACTTC. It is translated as CASSPQGAHEQYF.

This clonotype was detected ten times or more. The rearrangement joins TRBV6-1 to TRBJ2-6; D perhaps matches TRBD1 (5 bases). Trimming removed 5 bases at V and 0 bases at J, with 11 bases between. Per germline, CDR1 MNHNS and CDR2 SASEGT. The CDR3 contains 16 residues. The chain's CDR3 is CASSPPGLSGANVLTF. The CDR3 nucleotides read TGTGCCAGCAGTCCCCCAGGGCTCTCTGGGGCCAACGTCCTGACTTTC.

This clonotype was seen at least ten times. Written as DNA, the CDR3 is TGTGCCAGCAGAGGGACTAGCGGTCCCACCGGGGAGCTGTTTTTT. It is translated as CASRGTSGPTGELFF. The V call is TRBV6-1, the J call TRBJ2-2; 11 bases agree with TRBD2. Per germline, CDR1 MNHNS and CDR2 SASEGT. J was trimmed by 4 bases and V by 6 bases; bases with no gene match: 4. The CDR3 sequence is 15 residues long.

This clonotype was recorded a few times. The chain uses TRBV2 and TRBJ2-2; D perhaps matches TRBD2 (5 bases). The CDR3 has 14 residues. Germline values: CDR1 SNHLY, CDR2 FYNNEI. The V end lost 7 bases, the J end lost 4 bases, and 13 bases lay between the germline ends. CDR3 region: CASKLGEGTGELFF. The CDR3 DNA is TGTGCCAGCAAGCTAGGCGAGGGCACCGGGGAGCTGTTTTTT.

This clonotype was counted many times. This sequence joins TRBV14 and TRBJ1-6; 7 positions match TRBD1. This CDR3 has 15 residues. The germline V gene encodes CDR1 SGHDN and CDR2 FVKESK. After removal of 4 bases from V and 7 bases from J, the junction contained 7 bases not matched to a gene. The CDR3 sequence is CASSPLRTGNSPLHF. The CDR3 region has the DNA TGTGCCAGCAGCCCTCTCAGGACAGGCAATTCACCCCTCCACTTT.

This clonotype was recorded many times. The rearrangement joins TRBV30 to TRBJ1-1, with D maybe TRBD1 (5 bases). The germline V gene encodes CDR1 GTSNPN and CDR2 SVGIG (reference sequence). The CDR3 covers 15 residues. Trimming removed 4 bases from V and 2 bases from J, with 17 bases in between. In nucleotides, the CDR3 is TGTGCCTGGACTATACTCGGGACTCTAAACACTGAAGCTTTCTTT. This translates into CAWTILGTLNTEAFF. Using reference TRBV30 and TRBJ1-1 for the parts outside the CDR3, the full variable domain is SQTIHQWPATLVQPVGSPLSLECTVEGTSNPNLYWYRQAAGRGLQLLFYSVGIGQISSEVPQNLSASRPQDRQFILSSKKLLLSDSGFYLCAWTILGTLNTEAFFGQGTRLTVV.

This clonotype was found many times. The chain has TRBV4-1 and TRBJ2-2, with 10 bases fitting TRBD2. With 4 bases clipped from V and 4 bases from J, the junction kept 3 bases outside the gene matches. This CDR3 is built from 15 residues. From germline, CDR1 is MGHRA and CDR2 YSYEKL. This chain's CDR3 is CASSPAGGFTGELFF. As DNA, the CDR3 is TGCGCCAGCAGCCCAGCGGGAGGGTTCACCGGGGAGCTGTTTTTT.

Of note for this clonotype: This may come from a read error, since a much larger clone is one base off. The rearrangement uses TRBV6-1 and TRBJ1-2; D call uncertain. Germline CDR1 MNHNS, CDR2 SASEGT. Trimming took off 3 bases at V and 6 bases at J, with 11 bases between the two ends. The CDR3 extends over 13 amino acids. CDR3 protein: CASSESLGNGYTF. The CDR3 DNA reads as TGTGCCAGCAGTGAGTCCTTGGGAAATGGCTACACCTTC.

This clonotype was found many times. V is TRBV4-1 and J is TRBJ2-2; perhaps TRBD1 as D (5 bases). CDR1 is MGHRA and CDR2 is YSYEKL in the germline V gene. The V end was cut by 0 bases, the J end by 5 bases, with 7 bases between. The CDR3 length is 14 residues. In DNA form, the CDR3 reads TGCGCCAGCAGCCAAGAGTCAGGGACCGGGGAGCTGTTTTTT. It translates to CASSQESGTGELFF.

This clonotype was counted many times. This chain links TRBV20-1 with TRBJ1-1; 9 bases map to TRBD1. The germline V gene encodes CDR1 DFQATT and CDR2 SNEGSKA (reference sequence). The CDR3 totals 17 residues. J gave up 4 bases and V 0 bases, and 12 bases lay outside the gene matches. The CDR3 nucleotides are TGCAGTGCTAGAGATATCGGGACAGGGTGGGGGATCACTGAAGCTTTCTTT. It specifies CSARDIGTGWGITEAFF.

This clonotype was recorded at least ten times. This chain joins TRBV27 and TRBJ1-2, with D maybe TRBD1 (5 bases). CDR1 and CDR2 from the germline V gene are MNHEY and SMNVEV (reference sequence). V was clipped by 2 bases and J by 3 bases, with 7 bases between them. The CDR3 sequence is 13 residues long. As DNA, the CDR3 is TGTGCCAGCAGTTTAAGGGGTGACTATGGCTACACCTTC. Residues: CASSLRGDYGYTF.

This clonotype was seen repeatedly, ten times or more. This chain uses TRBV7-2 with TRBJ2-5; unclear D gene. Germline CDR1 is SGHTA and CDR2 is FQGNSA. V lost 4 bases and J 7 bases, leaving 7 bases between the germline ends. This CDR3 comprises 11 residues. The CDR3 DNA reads TGTGCCAGCAGCTCCTACGGGACCCAGTACTTC. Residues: CASSSYGTQYF.

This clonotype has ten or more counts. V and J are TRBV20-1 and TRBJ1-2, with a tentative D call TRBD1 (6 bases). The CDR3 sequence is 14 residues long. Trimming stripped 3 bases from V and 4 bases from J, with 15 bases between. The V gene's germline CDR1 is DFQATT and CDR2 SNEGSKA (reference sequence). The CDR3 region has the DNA TGCAGTGCTAGGGAGGACAGAAATGGCTATGGCTACACCTTC. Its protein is CSAREDRNGYGYTF.

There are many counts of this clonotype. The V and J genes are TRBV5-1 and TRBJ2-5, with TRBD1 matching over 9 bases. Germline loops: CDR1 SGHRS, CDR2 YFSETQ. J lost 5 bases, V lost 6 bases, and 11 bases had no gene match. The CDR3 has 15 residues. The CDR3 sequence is CASTADRGGMETQYF. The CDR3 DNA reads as TGCGCCAGCACCGCGGACAGGGGAGGGATGGAGACCCAGTACTTC.

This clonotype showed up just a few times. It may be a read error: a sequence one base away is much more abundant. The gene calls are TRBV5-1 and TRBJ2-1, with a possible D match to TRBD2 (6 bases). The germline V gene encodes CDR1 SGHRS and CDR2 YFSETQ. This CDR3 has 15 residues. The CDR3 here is CVSNLAAGSYNEQFF. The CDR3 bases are TGCGTCAGCAACTTAGCGGCAGGCTCCTACAATGAGCAGTTCTTC.

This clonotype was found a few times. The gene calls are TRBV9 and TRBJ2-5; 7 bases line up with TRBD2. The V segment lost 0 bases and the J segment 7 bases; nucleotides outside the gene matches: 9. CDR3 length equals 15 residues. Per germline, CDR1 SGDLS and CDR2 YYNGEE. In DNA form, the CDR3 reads TGTGCCAGCAGCGTAGCCTCCAGGGAGGGAGGGACCCAGTACTTC. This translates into CASSVASREGGTQYF.

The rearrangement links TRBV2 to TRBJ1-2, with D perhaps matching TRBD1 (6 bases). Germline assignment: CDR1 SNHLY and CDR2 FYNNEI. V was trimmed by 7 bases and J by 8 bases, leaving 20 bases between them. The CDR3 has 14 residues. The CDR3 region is CASTGTNREWGYTF. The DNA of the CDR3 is TGTGCCAGCACGGGGACCAACAGGGAGTGGGGCTACACCTTC. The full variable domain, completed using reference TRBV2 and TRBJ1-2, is EPEVTQTPSHQVTQMGQEVILRCVPISNHLYFYWYRQILGQKVEFLVSFYNNEISEKSEIFDDQFSVERPDGSNFTLKIRSTKLEDSAMYFCASTGTNREWGYTFGSGTRLTVV.

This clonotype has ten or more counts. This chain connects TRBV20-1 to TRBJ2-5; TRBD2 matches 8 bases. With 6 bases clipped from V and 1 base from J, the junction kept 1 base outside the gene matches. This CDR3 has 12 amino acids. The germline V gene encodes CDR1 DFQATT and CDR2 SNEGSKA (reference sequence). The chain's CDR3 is CSAGTSQETQYF. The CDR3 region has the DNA TGCAGTGCCGGGACTAGCCAAGAGACCCAGTACTTC.

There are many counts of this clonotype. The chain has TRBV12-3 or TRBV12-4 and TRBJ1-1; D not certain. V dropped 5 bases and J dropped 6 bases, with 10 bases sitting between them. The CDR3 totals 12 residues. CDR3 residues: CASSKRGPEAFF. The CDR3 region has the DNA TGTGCCAGCAGTAAGCGAGGCCCTGAAGCTTTCTTT.

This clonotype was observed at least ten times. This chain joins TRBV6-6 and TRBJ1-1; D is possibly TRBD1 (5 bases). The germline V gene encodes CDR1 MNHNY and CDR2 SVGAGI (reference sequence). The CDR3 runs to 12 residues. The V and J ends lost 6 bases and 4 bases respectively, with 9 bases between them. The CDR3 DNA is TGTGCCAGCAGGACAGTAGGCACTGAAGCTTTCTTT. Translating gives CASRTVGTEAFF.

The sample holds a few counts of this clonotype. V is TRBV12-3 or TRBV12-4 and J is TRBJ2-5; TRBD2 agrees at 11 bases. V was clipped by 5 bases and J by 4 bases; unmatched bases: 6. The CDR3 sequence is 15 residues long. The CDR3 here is CASSHSGGAGETQYF. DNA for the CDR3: TGTGCCAGCAGTCATAGCGGGGGGGCTGGAGAGACCCAGTACTTC.